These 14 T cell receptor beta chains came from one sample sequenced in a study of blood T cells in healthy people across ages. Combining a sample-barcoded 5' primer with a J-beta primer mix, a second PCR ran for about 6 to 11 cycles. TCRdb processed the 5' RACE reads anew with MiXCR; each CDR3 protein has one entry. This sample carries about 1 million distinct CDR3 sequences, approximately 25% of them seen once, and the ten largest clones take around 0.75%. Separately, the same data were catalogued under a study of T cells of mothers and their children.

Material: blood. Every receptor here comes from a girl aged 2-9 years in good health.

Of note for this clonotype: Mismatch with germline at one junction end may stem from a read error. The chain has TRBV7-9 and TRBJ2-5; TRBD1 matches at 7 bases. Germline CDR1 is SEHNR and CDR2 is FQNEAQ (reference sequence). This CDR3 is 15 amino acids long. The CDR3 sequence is CASSLADRAGETQYF. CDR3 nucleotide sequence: TGTGCCAGCAGCCTAGCCGACAGGGCTGGAGAGACCCAGTACTTC.

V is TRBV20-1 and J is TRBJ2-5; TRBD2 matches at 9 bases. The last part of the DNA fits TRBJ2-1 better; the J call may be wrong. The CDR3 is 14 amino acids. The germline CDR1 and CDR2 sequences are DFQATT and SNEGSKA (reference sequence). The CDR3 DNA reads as TGCAGTGAGATAAGGCTAGCGGGGCCAAATGAGCAGTTCTTC. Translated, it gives CSEIRLAGPNEQFF.

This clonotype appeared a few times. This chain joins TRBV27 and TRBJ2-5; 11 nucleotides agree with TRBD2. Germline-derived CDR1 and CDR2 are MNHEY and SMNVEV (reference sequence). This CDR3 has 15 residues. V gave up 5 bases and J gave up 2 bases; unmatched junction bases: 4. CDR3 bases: TGTGCCAGCAGTACCGGGACTAGCGGACAAGAGACCCAGTACTTC. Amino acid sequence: CASSTGTSGQETQYF.

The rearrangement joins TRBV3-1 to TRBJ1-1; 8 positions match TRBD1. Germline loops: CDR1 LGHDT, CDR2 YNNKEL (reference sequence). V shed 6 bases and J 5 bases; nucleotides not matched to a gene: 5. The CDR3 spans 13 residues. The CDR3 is CASRYTGGTEAFF. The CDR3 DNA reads TGTGCCAGCAGGTATACAGGGGGAACTGAAGCTTTCTTT.

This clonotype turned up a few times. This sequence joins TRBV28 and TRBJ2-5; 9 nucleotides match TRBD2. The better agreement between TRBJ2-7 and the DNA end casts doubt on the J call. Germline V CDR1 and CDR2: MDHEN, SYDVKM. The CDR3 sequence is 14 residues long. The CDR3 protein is CASSFASGKDEQYF. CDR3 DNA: TGTGCCAGCAGTTTCGCTAGCGGGAAAGACGAGCAGTACTTC.

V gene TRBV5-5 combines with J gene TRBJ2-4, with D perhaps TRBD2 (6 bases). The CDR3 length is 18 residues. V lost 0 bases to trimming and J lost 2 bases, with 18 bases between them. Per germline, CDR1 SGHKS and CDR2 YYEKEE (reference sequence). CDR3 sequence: CASSLVRSGAGTKNIQYF. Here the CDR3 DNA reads TGTGCCAGCAGCTTGGTGCGTTCGGGCGCGGGAACCAAAAACATTCAGTACTTC.

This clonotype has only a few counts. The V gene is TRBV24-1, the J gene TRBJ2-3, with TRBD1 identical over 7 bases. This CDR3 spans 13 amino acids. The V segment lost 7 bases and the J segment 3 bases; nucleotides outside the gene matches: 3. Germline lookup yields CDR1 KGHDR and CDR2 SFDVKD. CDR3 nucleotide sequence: TGTGCCACCAGAGAACAGGGGACAGATACGCAGTATTTT. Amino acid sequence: CATREQGTDTQYF.

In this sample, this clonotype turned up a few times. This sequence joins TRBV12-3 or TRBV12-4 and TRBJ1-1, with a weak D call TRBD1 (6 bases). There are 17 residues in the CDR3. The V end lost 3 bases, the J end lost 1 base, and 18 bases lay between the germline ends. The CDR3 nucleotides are TGTGCCAGCAGTTTCTCTCCCGGGACAAAAGGGAACACTGAAGCTTTCTTT. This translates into CASSFSPGTKGNTEAFF.

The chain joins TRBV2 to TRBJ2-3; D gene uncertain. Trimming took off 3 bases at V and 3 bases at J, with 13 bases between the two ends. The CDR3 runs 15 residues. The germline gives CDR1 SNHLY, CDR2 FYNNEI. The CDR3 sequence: CASSEKLVGTDTQYF. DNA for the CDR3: TGTGCCAGCAGTGAGAAATTGGTGGGAACAGATACGCAGTATTTT.

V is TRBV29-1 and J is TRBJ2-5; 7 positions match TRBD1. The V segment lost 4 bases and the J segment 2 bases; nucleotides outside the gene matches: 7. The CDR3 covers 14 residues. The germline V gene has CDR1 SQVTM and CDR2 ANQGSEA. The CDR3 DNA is TGCAGCGTTGCTGGGACAGCGGTTCAAGAGACCCAGTACTTC. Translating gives CSVAGTAVQETQYF. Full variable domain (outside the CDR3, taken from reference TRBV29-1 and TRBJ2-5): SAVISQKPSRDICQRGTSLTIQCQVDSQVTMMFWYRQQPGQSLTLIATANQGSEATYESGFVIDKFPISRPNLTFSTLTVSNMSPEDSSIYLCSVAGTAVQETQYFGPGTRLLVL.

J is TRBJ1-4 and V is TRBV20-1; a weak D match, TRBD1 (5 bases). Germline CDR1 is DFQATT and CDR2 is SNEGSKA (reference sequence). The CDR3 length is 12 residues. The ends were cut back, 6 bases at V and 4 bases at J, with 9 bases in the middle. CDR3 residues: CSAVRDNEKLFF. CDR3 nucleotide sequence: TGCAGTGCGGTCAGGGATAATGAAAAACTGTTTTTT.

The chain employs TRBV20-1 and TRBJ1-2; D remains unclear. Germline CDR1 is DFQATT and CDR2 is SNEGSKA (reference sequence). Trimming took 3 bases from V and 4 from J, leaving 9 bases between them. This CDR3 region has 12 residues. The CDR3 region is CSASFEAYGYTF. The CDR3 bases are TGCAGTGCTAGTTTCGAAGCCTATGGCTACACCTTC.

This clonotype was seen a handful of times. The CDR3 DNA reads as TGTGCCAGCAGCCTCTCGGGACACGCGCCGCTTACGCAGTATTTT. Protein: CASSLSGHAPLTQYF. V usage is TRBV7-9 and J usage is TRBJ2-3; D might be TRBD1 (6 bases). The ends were cut back, 5 bases at V and 8 bases at J, with 20 bases in the middle. The CDR3 contains 15 residues. Germline V gene data show CDR1 as SEHNR and CDR2 as FQNEAQ (reference sequence).

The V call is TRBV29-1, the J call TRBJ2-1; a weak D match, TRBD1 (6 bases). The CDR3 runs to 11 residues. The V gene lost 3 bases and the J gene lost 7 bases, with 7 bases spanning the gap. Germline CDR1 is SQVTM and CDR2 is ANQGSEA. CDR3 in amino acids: CSVDQGNEQFF. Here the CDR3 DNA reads TGCAGCGTTGACCAGGGGAATGAGCAGTTCTTC.